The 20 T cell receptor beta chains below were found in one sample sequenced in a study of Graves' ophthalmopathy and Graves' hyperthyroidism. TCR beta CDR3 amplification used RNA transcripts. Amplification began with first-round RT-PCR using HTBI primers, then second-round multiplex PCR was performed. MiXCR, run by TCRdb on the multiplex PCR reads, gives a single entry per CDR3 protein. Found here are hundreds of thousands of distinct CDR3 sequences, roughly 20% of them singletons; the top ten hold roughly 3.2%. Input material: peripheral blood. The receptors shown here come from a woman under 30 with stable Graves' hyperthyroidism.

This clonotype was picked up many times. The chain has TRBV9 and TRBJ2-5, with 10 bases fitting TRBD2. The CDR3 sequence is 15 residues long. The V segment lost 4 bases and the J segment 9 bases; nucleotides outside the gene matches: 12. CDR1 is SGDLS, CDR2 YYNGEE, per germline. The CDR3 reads CASSTQAGGMEAQYF. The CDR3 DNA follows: TGTGCCAGCAGCACCCAAGCGGGAGGGATGGAGGCCCAGTACTTC. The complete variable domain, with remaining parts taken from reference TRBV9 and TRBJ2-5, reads DSGVTQTPKHLITATGQRVTLRCSPRSGDLSVYWYQQSLDQGLQFLIQYYNGEERAKGNILERFSAQQFPDLHSELNLSSLELGDSALYFCASSTQAGGMEAQYFGPGTRLLVL.

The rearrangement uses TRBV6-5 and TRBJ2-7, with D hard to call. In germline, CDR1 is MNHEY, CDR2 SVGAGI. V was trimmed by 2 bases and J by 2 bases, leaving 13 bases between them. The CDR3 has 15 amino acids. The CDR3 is CASSYVSDGTYEQYF. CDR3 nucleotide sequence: TGTGCCAGCAGTTACGTTTCGGACGGTACCTACGAGCAGTACTTC.

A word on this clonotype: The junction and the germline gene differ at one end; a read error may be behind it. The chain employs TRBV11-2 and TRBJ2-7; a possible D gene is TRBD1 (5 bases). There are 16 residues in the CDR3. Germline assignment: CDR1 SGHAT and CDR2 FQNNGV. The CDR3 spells CASSLSLTPGKYEQYF. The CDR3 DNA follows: TGTGCAAGCAGCTTAAGTCTAACCCCAGGGAAATACGAGCAGTACTTC.

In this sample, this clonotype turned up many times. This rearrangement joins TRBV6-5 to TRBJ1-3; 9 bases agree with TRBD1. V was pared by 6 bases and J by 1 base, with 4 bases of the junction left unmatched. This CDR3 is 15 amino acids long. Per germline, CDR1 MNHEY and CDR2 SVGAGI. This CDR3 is CASRTGTGSGNTIYF. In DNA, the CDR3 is TGTGCCAGCAGAACCGGGACAGGGTCTGGAAACACCATATATTTT.

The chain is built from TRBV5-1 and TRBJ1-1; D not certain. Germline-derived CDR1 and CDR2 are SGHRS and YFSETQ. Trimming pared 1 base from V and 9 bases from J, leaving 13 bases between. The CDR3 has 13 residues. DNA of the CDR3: TGCGCCAGCAGCTTGAGTTGGAGTTATCAAGCTTTCTTT. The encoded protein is CASSLSWSYQAFF.

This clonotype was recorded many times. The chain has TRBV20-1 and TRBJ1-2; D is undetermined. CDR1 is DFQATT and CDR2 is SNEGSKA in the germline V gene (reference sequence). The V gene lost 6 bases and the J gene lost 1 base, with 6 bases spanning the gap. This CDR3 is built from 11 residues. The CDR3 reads CSAPLNYGYTF. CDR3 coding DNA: TGCAGTGCCCCGCTTAACTATGGCTACACCTTC.

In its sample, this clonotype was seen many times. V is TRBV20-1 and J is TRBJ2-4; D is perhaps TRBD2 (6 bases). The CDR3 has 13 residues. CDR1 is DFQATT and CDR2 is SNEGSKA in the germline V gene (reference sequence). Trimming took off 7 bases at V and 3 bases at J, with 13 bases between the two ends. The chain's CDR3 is CSGLAWDKNIQYF. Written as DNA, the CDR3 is TGCAGTGGGCTAGCGTGGGACAAAAACATTCAGTACTTC.

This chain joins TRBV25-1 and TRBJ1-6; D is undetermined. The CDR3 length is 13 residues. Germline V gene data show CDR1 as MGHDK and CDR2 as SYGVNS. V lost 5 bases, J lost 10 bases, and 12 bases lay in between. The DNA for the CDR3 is TGTGCCAGCAGTCCAGGAAACATATCACCCCTCCACTTT. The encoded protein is CASSPGNISPLHF.

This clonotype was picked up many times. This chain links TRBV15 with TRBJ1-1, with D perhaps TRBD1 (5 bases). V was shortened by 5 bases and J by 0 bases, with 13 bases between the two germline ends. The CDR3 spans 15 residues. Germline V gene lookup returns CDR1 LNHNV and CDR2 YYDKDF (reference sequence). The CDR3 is CATSPYGGVNTEAFF. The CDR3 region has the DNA TGTGCCACCAGCCCCTACGGGGGAGTGAACACTGAAGCTTTCTTT. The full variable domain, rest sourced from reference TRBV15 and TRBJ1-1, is DAMVIQNPRYQVTQFGKPVTLSCSQTLNHNVMYWYQQKSSQAPKLLFHYYDKDFNNEADTPDNFQSRRPNTSFCFLDIRSPGLGDTAMYLCATSPYGGVNTEAFFGQGTRLTVV.

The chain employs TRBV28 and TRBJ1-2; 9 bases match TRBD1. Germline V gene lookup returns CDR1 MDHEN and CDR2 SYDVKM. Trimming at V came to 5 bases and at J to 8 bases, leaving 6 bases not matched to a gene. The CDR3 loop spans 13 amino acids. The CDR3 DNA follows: TGTGCCAGCAGTCCCAGGGACAGGGACGGCTACACCTTC. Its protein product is CASSPRDRDGYTF.

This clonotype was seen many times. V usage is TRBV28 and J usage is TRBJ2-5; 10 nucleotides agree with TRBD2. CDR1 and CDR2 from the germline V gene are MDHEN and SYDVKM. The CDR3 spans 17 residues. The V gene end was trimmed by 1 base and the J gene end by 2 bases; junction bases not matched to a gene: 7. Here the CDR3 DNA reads TGTGCCAGCAGTTTATTCGAAGCGGGAGGGGAACAAGAGACCCAGTACTTC. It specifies CASSLFEAGGEQETQYF.

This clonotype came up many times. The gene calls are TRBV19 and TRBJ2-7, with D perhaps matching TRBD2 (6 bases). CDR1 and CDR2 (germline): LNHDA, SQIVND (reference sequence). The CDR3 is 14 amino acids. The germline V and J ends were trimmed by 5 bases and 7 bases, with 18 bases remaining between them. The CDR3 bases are TGTGCCAGTAGTTTCCTAGCGACCGAGGAGGAGCAGTACTTC. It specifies CASSFLATEEEQYF.

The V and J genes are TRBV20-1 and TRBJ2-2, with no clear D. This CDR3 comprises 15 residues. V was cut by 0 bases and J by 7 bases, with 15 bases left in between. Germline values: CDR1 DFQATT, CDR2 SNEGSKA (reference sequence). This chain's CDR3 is CSARDLREPRGELFF. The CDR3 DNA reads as TGCAGTGCTAGAGATCTTAGAGAACCTCGCGGGGAGCTGTTTTTT.

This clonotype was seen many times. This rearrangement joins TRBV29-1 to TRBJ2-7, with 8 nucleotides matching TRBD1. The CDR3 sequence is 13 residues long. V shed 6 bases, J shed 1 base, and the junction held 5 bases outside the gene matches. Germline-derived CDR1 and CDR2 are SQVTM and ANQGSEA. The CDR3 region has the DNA TGCAGCGTCAGGACAGGGATGTCCTACGAGCAGTACTTC. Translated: CSVRTGMSYEQYF.

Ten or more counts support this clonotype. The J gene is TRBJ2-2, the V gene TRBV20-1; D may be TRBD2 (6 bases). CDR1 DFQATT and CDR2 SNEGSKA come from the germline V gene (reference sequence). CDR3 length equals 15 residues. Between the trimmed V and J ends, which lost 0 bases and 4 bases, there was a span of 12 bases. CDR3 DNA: TGCAGTGCTAGAGATGCCGGGAGTGTCACCGGGGAGCTGTTTTTT. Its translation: CSARDAGSVTGELFF.

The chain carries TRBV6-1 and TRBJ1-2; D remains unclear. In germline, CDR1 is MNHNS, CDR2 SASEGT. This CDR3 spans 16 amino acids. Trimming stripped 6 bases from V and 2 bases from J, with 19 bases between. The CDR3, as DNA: TGTGCCAGCAGAGCCCCGGGGTCAAGCGGGAACTATGGCTACACCTTC. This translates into CASRAPGSSGNYGYTF.

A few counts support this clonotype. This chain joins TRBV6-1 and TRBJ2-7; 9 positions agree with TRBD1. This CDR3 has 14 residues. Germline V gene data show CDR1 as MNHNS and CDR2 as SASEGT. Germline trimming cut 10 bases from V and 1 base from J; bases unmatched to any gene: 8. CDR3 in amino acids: CATARGTGSYEQYF. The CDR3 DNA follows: TGTGCCACCGCCCGCGGGACAGGGTCCTACGAGCAGTACTTC.

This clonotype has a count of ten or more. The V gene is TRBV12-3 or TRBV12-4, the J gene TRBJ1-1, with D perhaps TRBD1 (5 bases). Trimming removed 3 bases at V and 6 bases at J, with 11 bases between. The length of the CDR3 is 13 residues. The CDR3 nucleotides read TGTGCCAGCAGTTTTGGGGGTATGGCTGAAGCTTTCTTT. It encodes CASSFGGMAEAFF.

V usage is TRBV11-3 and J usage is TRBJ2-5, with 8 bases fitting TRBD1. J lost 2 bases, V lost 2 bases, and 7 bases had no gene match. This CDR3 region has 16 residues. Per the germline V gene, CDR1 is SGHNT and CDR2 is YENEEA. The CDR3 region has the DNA TGTGCCAGCAGCTTACGTCAGGGGGCCCTTCAAGAGACCCAGTACTTC. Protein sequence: CASSLRQGALQETQYF.

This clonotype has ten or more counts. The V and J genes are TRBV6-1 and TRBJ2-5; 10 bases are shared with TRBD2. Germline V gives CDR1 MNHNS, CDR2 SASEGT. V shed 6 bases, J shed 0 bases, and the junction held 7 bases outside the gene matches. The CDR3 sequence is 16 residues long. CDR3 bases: TGTGCCAGCAGCCCAGGGACTAGCGCGTACCAAGAGACCCAGTACTTC. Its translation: CASSPGTSAYQETQYF.